The T cell receptor (beta chain) described here comes from a study of T cell repertoires and HLA-DP antigens (dated by TCRdb to about 2018). With respect to the entire study: The study used an in vitro model of CD4+ T cell alloreactivity in which transduced HeLa cells presented allogeneic HLA-DP. The two alloantigens modelled structurally similar versus dissimilar alloantigens, differing from self at one and about 11 peptide-binding groove amino acids, respectively. The three donors were two male and one female, with ages ranging from the 18-to-29 to the 60-to-69 age band. The average DNA input was approximately 0.2 ug for sorted CD137+CD4+ samples versus approximately 1,200 ng for pre-culture CD4+ samples. The investigation overall reported the following: Separate analysis of naive and memory CD4+ repertoires was not performed. Sorted CD137+ cells showed similar clonality against both alloantigens, at about 0.39, which was much higher than the approximately 0.037 seen in pre-culture samples. The study was limited by having only three donors, by relying on a non-physiological HeLa antigen-presenting system, and by using total CD4+ responder cells. Clones undetected before culture had an average cumulative frequency of approximately 35% against one allele versus 50.6% against the other.

The immunoSEQ multiplex PCR, with forward primers for 54 TRBV segments and reverse primers for 13 TRBJ segments, was used to amplify TCRB CDR3 regions. For pre-culture CD4+ samples, sequencing was done at deep resolution with a target of 200,000 to 250,000 T cell genomes. Amplicons were sequenced on an Illumina HiSeq System, producing 87 bp reads covering the CDR3. As for the authors' bioinformatics: PCR and sequencing errors in the reads were corrected, and alignment to IMGT reference sequences was used to define CDR3 regions. Synthetic template pools were used to estimate the numbers of templates and unique rearrangements. Clonality was computed as 1 minus Pielou's evenness. The Daley-Smith estimator was used to estimate richness. Morisita's index served as the measure of repertoire overlap. Clones found in cultured samples but undetected in the pre-culture repertoire of the corresponding donor were defined as low-abundance clones. TCRdb took over this immuneACCESS table, retaining in-frame rearrangements with V and J assigned. Such tables are incomplete; in checked studies, under half of the missing clones stem from an unresolved V gene, and the remainder is unexplained. The V and J calls and clone size were taken over from that table, and D and trimming were inferred from the DNA. For this sample the table gives around 90,000 clones, of which 86% were detected only once. About 1.8% of the sample rests with the top ten.

Untouched CD4+ T cells were isolated from Ficoll-separated PBMC through negative selection with magnetic beads, and an average purity of approximately 98% was reached. Untouched CD4+ T cells were isolated from Ficoll-separated PBMC with magnetic beads, reaching approximately 98% purity with negligible CD8+ contamination. Donors were three healthy blood donors whose buffy coats supplied peripheral blood mononuclear cells. CMV seronegative status was shared by all three donors. Genomic DNA was extracted with the DNeasy Blood & Tissue Kit. Genomic DNA from sorted CD137+CD4+ cells and from pre-culture CD4+ baseline samples of each subject was subjected to TCRB sequencing. Comment on this clone: It lacks a known antigen. Base qualities were left out, and no much larger clone turns up one base away.

The TCR sequence derives from a man in his forties or fifties in good health and CMV-seronegative. Specimen: CD4+ T cells from PBMCs.

The DNA sequence follows: TGCAGCGTTGACACTAGCGGGAGAAAGTTCGAGCAGTTCTTC. Its translation is CSVDTSGRKFEQFF. The chain is encoded by TRBV29-1 joined to TRBJ2-1, and 11 junction bases match TRBD2. Via the germline V gene, CDR1 is SQVTM and CDR2 ANQGSEA. The CDR3 spans 14 residues, from the cysteine through the phenylalanine. Only the CDR3 part of the read is kept: 42 bases, read in frame from the first base. Compared with germline, V lacks 3 bases and J lacks 10 bases; bases without a gene match: 8.